A single sample is the source of the 2 T cell receptor beta chains below, sequenced in a study of response to subunit inactivated influenza vaccine. TCRdb called the RT-PCR reads again in MiXCR, with one record for every CDR3 protein. The repertoire holds roughly 700,000 distinct CDR3 sequences, with 15% to 19% as singletons. The sample was PBMCs from blood, taken 12 days after vaccination. Receptors originate from a man aged 50-59 years who received an inactivated influenza vaccine.

The CDR3 is CASTGDGGFNEQFF. The CDR3 DNA follows: TGTGCCAGCACCGGGGATGGGGGTTTCAATGAGCAGTTCTTC. The chain uses TRBV9 and TRBJ2-1; the D call may be TRBD1 or TRBD2 (5 bases each). V was pared by 6 bases and J by 6 bases, with 16 bases between. CDR1 is SGDLS and CDR2 is YYNGEE in the germline V gene. The CDR3 covers 14 residues. The whole variable domain, remainder taken from reference TRBV9 and TRBJ2-1, is DSGVTQTPKHLITATGQRVTLRCSPRSGDLSVYWYQQSLDQGLQFLIQYYNGEERAKGNILERFSAQQFPDLHSELNLSSLELGDSALYFCASTGDGGFNEQFFGPGTRLTVL.

This clonotype was counted a few times. The chain carries TRBV29-1 and TRBJ1-1, with D tentatively TRBD1 (6 bases). The CDR3 covers 13 residues. With 6 bases removed from V and 1 base from J, the gap between germline ends came to 12 bases. Germline V gives CDR1 SQVTM, CDR2 ANQGSEA. CDR3 amino acids: CSVSPQGNTEAFF. As DNA, the CDR3 is TGCAGCGTCTCCCCACAGGGGAACACTGAAGCTTTCTTT.